These 5 T cell receptor beta chains share one sample of origin, sequenced in a study of T cells in Graves' hyperthyroidism and ophthalmopathy. RNA transcripts were the template for amplifying TCR beta CDR3 regions. RT-PCR in the first round (using the HTBI primer set) targeted the TCR CDR3. MiXCR, run by TCRdb on the multiplex PCR reads, gives a single entry per CDR3 protein. The sample has 600,000 to 700,000 distinct CDR3 sequences; about 45% are singletons. Sample: peripheral blood or thyroid tissue (not recorded which). The receptors were gathered from an adult man with Graves' disease, either hyperthyroidism or ophthalmopathy (not recorded which).

With regard to this clonotype: Since a much larger clone is just one base distant, this may be a read error. The chain is built from TRBV11-1 and TRBJ1-6, with 7 bases that match TRBD1. The V gene's germline CDR1 is SGHAT and CDR2 FQDESV (reference sequence). CDR3 size: 13 residues. The V gene end was trimmed by 7 bases and the J gene end by 12 bases; junction bases not matched to a gene: 9. The DNA of the CDR3 is TGTGCCAGCAAGATCGGGACAGAGGGACCCCTCCACTTT. Translated, it gives CASKIGTEGPLHF.

The CDR3 here is CSAKLGVINSPLHF. Written as DNA, the CDR3 is TGCAGTGCTAAGTTAGGGGTAATCAATTCACCCCTCCACTTT. V gene TRBV20-1 combines with J gene TRBJ1-6; perhaps TRBD1 as D (5 bases). The V end was cut by 4 bases, the J end by 7 bases, with 14 bases between. The CDR3 covers 14 residues. From germline, CDR1 is DFQATT and CDR2 SNEGSKA (reference sequence).

The chain combines TRBV9 with TRBJ1-4; TRBD1 is a possible D gene (5 bases). The CDR3 is 15 residues long. In germline, CDR1 is SGDLS, CDR2 YYNGEE. V lost 3 bases and J lost 6, with 15 bases in between. For the CDR3, the DNA is TGTGCCAGCAGCGGCACCGGGACCGGGGATGAAAAACTGTTTTTT. It translates to CASSGTGTGDEKLFF.

A note on this clonotype: Its ends do not fully match the called genes, so a read error is possible. J is TRBJ2-2 and V is TRBV12-3 or TRBV12-4; D is unresolved. There are 12 residues in the CDR3. The CDR3 spells CASGFYTGELFF. Here the CDR3 DNA reads TGTGCCAGCGGTTTCTACACCGGGGAGCTGTTTTTT.

The chain uses TRBV4-1 and TRBJ2-2, with 7 bases identical to TRBD2. J was trimmed by 4 bases and V by 1 base; bases with no gene match: 3. Germline lookup yields CDR1 MGHRA and CDR2 YSYEKL. This CDR3 is 15 amino acids long. The CDR3 DNA is TGCGCCAGCAGCCAAGGGCTAGCGGTCACCGGGGAGCTGTTTTTT. As protein: CASSQGLAVTGELFF.